This T cell receptor beta chain stems from a study of shared clonotypes between healthy human individuals. A note on this clone: Its antigen is unidentified.

Study-level results: Rarefaction exposed incomplete sorted-subset sequencing despite large depth.

Germline trimming cut 5 bases from V and 0 bases from J; bases unmatched to any gene: 1. Germline CDR1 MNHEY, CDR2 SVGAGI. This CDR3 is 15 amino acids long. Splitting of each subset's genomic DNA was done evenly across several immunoSEQ plates. Replicate PCRs for sorted subsets used about 200 ng DNA; this equaled about 30,000 T cell genomes. Method: immunoSEQ multiplex PCR; TCRdb's copy keeps in-frame clones and lacks some. This sample has roughly 2.4 million clones, with approximately 96% found just once. The TCR originated in a man aged 18-30 years in good health. The sample comprised naive CD4+ T cells sorted from blood. Regarding subset: CD45RA+ positively selected. The chain has TRBV6-5 and TRBJ1-3, with TRBD1 matching 10 bases. The DNA of the CDR3 is TGTGCCAGCAGTGGACAGGGGGTCTCTGGAAACACCATATATTTT. Residues: CASSGQGVSGNTIYF.